The present TCR beta chain was sequenced within a study of blood T cell repertoires in COVID-19. Study context: Acute and convalescent COVID-19 specimens originated in the United States, Italy and Spain. Nucleic acid was either cDNA or gDNA, and it came from T cells, B-cell-depleted T cells, or PBMCs.

In this sample, this clone turned up many times. Original analysis: By means of reference gene primer amplification, nucleated cell counts were estimated. Sequencing used immunoSEQ multiplex PCR; TCRdb keeps in-frame clones, though not all of them. V and J calls and clone size are copied from that table; D and trimming were computed from the DNA. Of approximately 300,000 clones listed, about nine tenths are singletons. V lost 5 bases to trimming and J lost 7 bases; unmatched junction nucleotides: 7. This CDR3 is built from 13 residues. Germline lookup yields CDR1 SSHAT and CDR2 FNYEAQ (reference sequence).

V is TRBV7-7 and J is TRBJ2-5; 7 bases agree with TRBD1. The receptor's source is a young man with active or convalescent COVID-19. Specimen: peripheral blood. The CDR3 loop reads CASSPGGFGTQYF. CDR3 coding DNA: TGTGCCAGCAGCCCAGGGGGTTTTGGGACCCAGTACTTC.